This T cell receptor beta chain was sequenced for a study of control samples from healthy donors and cancer patients. V shed 4 bases and J 4 bases; nucleotides not matched to a gene: 8. Germline CDR1 and CDR2: SGDLS and YYNGEE. The CDR3 length is 14 residues. The assay was immunoSEQ multiplex PCR, and TCRdb's table has in-frame clones only and misses some. The sample carries 260,000 or so clones, roughly 82% recorded once. Input material: PBMCs. V usage is TRBV9 and J usage is TRBJ2-7; TRBD1 aligns across 7 bases. This TCR was recovered from a woman aged 55-75 years with lung cancer. The CDR3 sequence: CASSPRDSRYEQYF. The CDR3 nucleotides read TGTGCCAGCAGCCCCCGGGACAGCCGATACGAGCAGTACTTC.